What follows are 31 T cell receptor beta chains derived from one specimen sequenced in a study of cytomegalovirus exposure and HLA in healthy donors. PCR used 60 Vbeta primers and 13 Jbeta primers. Method: immunoSEQ multiplex PCR; TCRdb's copy keeps in-frame clones and lacks some. The data show roughly 160,000 clones, roughly 80% seen once. Sequencing used PBMCs. These receptors came from a man aged 25-40 years in good health and CMV-seronegative.

The table lists this clone with a count of one. The chain has TRBV19 and TRBJ2-4, with TRBD2 as a possible D gene (7 bases). V gave up 5 bases and J gave up 0 bases, with 17 bases separating them. The CDR3 has 17 amino acids. Germline V lookup: CDR1 LNHDA, CDR2 SQIVND (reference sequence). DNA for the CDR3: TGTGCCAGTAGTGTTCAGGGGAGGGGATCAGCCAAAAACATTCAGTACTTC. This encodes CASSVQGRGSAKNIQYF.

The chain employs TRBV5-4 and TRBJ2-1; 10 positions agree with TRBD2. Germline trimming cut 4 bases from V and 8 bases from J; bases unmatched to any gene: 12. The V gene's germline CDR1 is SGHNT and CDR2 YYREEE (reference sequence). The CDR3 spans 16 residues. The CDR3 region is CASSTTSGLLGDEQFF. CDR3 bases: TGTGCCAGCAGCACGACTAGCGGGCTGTTGGGGGATGAGCAGTTCTTC.

This chain uses TRBV9 with TRBJ2-1; the D is unclear. The germline gives CDR1 SGDLS, CDR2 YYNGEE. The CDR3 is 14 residues long. Deletions cut 0 bases from V and 8 bases from J, with 12 bases between. CDR3 loop: CASSVVDLGYEQFF. The CDR3 DNA sequence: TGTGCCAGCAGCGTAGTTGACCTAGGTTATGAGCAGTTCTTC.

The rearrangement uses TRBV14 and TRBJ2-6; TRBD1 is a possible D gene (6 bases). This CDR3 spans 16 amino acids. Germline V gives CDR1 SGHDN, CDR2 FVKESK. V lost 4 bases, J lost 2 bases, and 12 bases lay in between. CDR3 sequence reads: CASSPNREPGANVLTF. The CDR3 DNA follows: TGTGCCAGCAGCCCCAACAGGGAACCTGGGGCCAACGTCCTGACTTTC. The whole variable domain, filled in from reference TRBV14 and TRBJ2-6, reads EAGVTQFPSHSVIEKGQTVTLRCDPISGHDNLYWYRRVMGKEIKFLLHFVKESKQDESGMPNNRFLAERTGGTYSTLKVQPAELEDSGVYFCASSPNREPGANVLTFGAGSRLTVL.

This chain links TRBV5-6 with TRBJ2-5; 8 nucleotides align to TRBD1. The germline V gene has CDR1 SGHDT and CDR2 YYEEEE. CDR3 length: 14 amino acids. V shed 1 base and J 11 bases; nucleotides not matched to a gene: 10. The CDR3 protein is CASSLTGGFEEQYF. The CDR3 coding sequence is TGTGCCAGCAGCTTGACAGGGGGTTTCGAGGAGCAGTACTTC.

The chain employs TRBV4-1 and TRBJ1-2; D uncertain. The V gene lost 0 bases and the J gene lost 1 base, with 12 bases spanning the gap. Germline V gene data show CDR1 as MGHRA and CDR2 as YSYEKL. The CDR3 loop spans 16 amino acids. Here the CDR3 reads CASSQDMATLNYGYTF. The CDR3 coding sequence is TGCGCCAGCAGCCAAGATATGGCAACCCTTAACTATGGCTACACCTTC.

V and J are TRBV11-2 and TRBJ2-1; 9 bases agree with TRBD2. The J segment lost 8 bases and the V segment lost 2 bases, leaving 13 bases of the junction unmatched. Germline-derived CDR1 and CDR2 are SGHAT and FQNNGV. The CDR3 has 17 residues. CDR3 amino acids: CASSLRMRREGKDEQFF. CDR3 sequence (DNA): TGTGCCAGCAGCTTACGAATGAGGCGGGAGGGCAAGGATGAGCAGTTCTTC.

The rearrangement joins TRBV5-4 to TRBJ2-7, with 10 bases aligning to TRBD1. Germline V gives CDR1 SGHNT, CDR2 YYREEE (reference sequence). Losses at the gene ends were 5 bases for V and 4 bases for J; bases not matched to a gene: 9. The CDR3 contains 15 residues. In nucleotides, the CDR3 is TGTGCCAGCAGTCCGGGACAGGGGATTTTTTACGAGCAGTACTTC. This translates into CASSPGQGIFYEQYF.

The chain has TRBV19 and TRBJ1-1, with 7 bases fitting TRBD1. Germline assignment: CDR1 LNHDA and CDR2 SQIVND (reference sequence). V was clipped by 6 bases and J by 0 bases; unmatched bases: 4. This CDR3 is built from 14 residues. In DNA form, the CDR3 reads TGTGCCAGTAGCCTACAGGGGCTGAACACTGAAGCTTTCTTT. As protein: CASSLQGLNTEAFF.

This clone was counted a few times. This chain connects TRBV11-2 to TRBJ1-2; D uncertain. V gave up 0 bases and J gave up 7 bases, with 12 bases separating them. Per the germline V gene, CDR1 is SGHAT and CDR2 is FQNNGV. This CDR3 is 14 amino acids long. CDR3: CASSLDPGNFGYTF. The CDR3 DNA reads as TGTGCCAGCAGCTTAGATCCGGGAAATTTTGGCTACACCTTC.

The CDR3 here is CASSRVLDLDNEQFF. The DNA for the CDR3 is TGTGCCAGCAGTCGGGTACTAGACCTTGACAATGAGCAGTTCTTC. V usage is TRBV25-1 and J usage is TRBJ2-1, with D possibly TRBD2 on 5 matching bases. CDR3 length: 15 amino acids. Trimming removed 5 bases from V and 5 bases from J, with 16 bases in between. CDR1 is MGHDK, CDR2 SYGVNS, per germline.

The chain uses TRBV2 and TRBJ1-5, with a possible D match to TRBD1 (6 bases). CDR1 and CDR2 (germline): SNHLY, FYNNEI. V dropped 5 bases and J dropped 4 bases, with 15 bases sitting between them. CDR3 length: 15 residues. CDR3 sequence: CASSQQGPTNQPQHF. The CDR3 bases are TGTGCCAGCAGTCAACAGGGACCCACTAATCAGCCCCAGCATTTT.

This sequence joins TRBV6-5 and TRBJ2-5; 14 bases are a match to TRBD2. Germline V CDR1 and CDR2: MNHEY, SVGAGI. The CDR3 spans 15 residues. V gave up 6 bases and J gave up 5 bases; unmatched junction bases: 5. The chain's CDR3 is CASRGLAGAAETQYF. DNA of the CDR3: TGTGCCAGCAGGGGACTAGCGGGGGCGGCGGAGACCCAGTACTTC.

The V gene is TRBV6-6, the J gene TRBJ2-2; possible D gene TRBD1, 6 bases. Trimming took off 6 bases at V and 5 bases at J, with 13 bases between the two ends. The germline CDR1 and CDR2 sequences are MNHNY and SVGAGI (reference sequence). The CDR3 consists of 14 residues. The CDR3 here is CASRPGHGTGELFF. The CDR3 bases are TGTGCCAGCAGGCCGGGACACGGTACCGGGGAGCTGTTTTTT.

The rearrangement joins TRBV5-1 to TRBJ2-4; D might be TRBD1 (6 bases). Germline assignment: CDR1 SGHRS and CDR2 YFSETQ. The CDR3 is 18 amino acids. Trimming stripped 2 bases from V and 0 bases from J, with 18 bases between. Here the CDR3 reads CASSFSGHGSLAKNIQYF. The CDR3 region has the DNA TGCGCCAGCAGCTTCTCGGGACACGGATCCTTAGCCAAAAACATTCAGTACTTC.

This rearrangement joins TRBV11-2 to TRBJ2-7, with D tentatively TRBD2 (6 bases). The CDR3 has 16 amino acids. The V gene lost 1 base and the J gene lost 2 bases, with 15 bases spanning the gap. Looked up from germline, CDR1 is SGHAT and CDR2 is FQNNGV. CDR3 residues: CASSLGWAGPAYEQYF. The CDR3 nucleotides read TGTGCCAGCAGCTTAGGGTGGGCGGGACCGGCCTACGAGCAGTACTTC. The full variable domain, its missing parts supplied by reference TRBV11-2 and TRBJ2-7, is EAGVAQSPRYKIIEKRQSVAFWCNPISGHATLYWYQQILGQGPKLLIQFQNNGVVDDSQLPKDRFSAERLKGVDSTLKIQPAKLEDSAVYLCASSLGWAGPAYEQYFGPGTRLTVT.

Here the CDR3 reads CASSFSRGLVAYEQYF. DNA for the CDR3: TGTGCCAGCAGTTTCTCGCGCGGACTAGTCGCCTACGAGCAGTACTTC. The chain links TRBV6-5 to TRBJ2-5; 7 positions match TRBD2. TRBJ2-7 explains the end of the DNA better; the J call may be wrong. Germline V gene data show CDR1 as MNHEY and CDR2 as SVGAGI. The CDR3 is made up of 16 amino acids.

The genes are TRBV7-9 and TRBJ2-7, with D hard to call. In germline, CDR1 is SEHNR, CDR2 FQNEAQ (reference sequence). CDR3 length: 13 residues. Trimming removed 1 base from V and 0 bases from J, with 4 bases in between. The CDR3 nucleotides read TGTGCCAGCAGCTTAGGCTACTCCTACGAGCAGTACTTC. It translates to CASSLGYSYEQYF.

The rearrangement links TRBV4-1 to TRBJ2-1; 7 bases line up with TRBD1. Germline values: CDR1 MGHRA, CDR2 YSYEKL. J lost 2 bases, V lost 4 bases, and 8 bases had no gene match. The CDR3 is made up of 16 amino acids. The CDR3 nucleotides are TGCGCCAGCAGCCGAGCAACAGGGGACCCCTACAATGAGCAGTTCTTC. Translation: CASSRATGDPYNEQFF.

CDR3 residues: CASSFGVSYEQYF. The CDR3 nucleotides read TGTGCCAGCAGTTTCGGGGTCTCCTACGAGCAGTACTTC. The genes are TRBV6-5 and TRBJ2-7; a weak D match, TRBD2 (5 bases). The CDR3 sequence is 13 residues long. The germline V gene encodes CDR1 MNHEY and CDR2 SVGAGI. The germline V and J ends were trimmed by 4 bases and 0 bases, with 7 bases remaining between them.

This clone was found once. This rearrangement joins TRBV9 to TRBJ2-7, with D tentatively TRBD2 (6 bases). Germline V CDR1 and CDR2: SGDLS, YYNGEE. The CDR3 is 14 amino acids. Trimming cost V 0 bases and J 6 bases, with 13 bases left between them. CDR3 DNA sequence: TGTGCCAGCAGCGTAGGGACTACGGCGGTCGAGCAGTACTTC. Protein product: CASSVGTTAVEQYF. Complete variable domain (other parts from reference TRBV9 and TRBJ2-7): DSGVTQTPKHLITATGQRVTLRCSPRSGDLSVYWYQQSLDQGLQFLIQYYNGEERAKGNILERFSAQQFPDLHSELNLSSLELGDSALYFCASSVGTTAVEQYFGPGTRLTVT.

V usage is TRBV2 and J usage is TRBJ1-2; perhaps TRBD1 as D (6 bases). The CDR3 covers 15 residues. CDR1 is SNHLY, CDR2 FYNNEI, per germline. With 5 bases removed from V and 0 bases from J, the gap between germline ends came to 13 bases. CDR3 region: CASSRTGHSNYGYTF. CDR3 sequence (DNA): TGTGCCAGCAGTCGAACAGGGCACTCTAACTATGGCTACACCTTC.

This chain connects TRBV28 to TRBJ1-4; D call uncertain. With 1 base removed from V and 0 bases from J, the gap between germline ends came to 15 bases. CDR3 size: 18 residues. The germline CDR1 and CDR2 sequences are MDHEN and SYDVKM. CDR3 loop: CASSLFLPVAATNEKLFF. CDR3 bases: TGTGCCAGCAGTTTATTCCTCCCGGTTGCTGCAACTAATGAAAAACTGTTTTTT.

This sequence joins TRBV5-1 and TRBJ1-2, with TRBD1 matching 7 bases. CDR3 length: 15 amino acids. The germline gives CDR1 SGHRS, CDR2 YFSETQ. Trimming removed 4 bases from V and 0 bases from J; junction bases left unmatched: 6. CDR3 sequence reads: CASSGTEMTNYGYTF. The CDR3 DNA follows: TGCGCCAGCAGCGGGACAGAGATGACTAACTATGGCTACACCTTC.

A single count supports this clone. The chain employs TRBV5-1 and TRBJ1-1; no firm D call. Per germline, CDR1 SGHRS and CDR2 YFSETQ. Trimming took 0 bases from V and 1 from J, leaving 13 bases between them. This CDR3 region has 16 residues. The CDR3 DNA sequence: TGCGCCAGCAGCTTGGATGGTTTCTCTACGAACACTGAAGCTTTCTTT. As protein: CASSLDGFSTNTEAFF.

The rearrangement links TRBV4-3 to TRBJ2-1; perhaps TRBD1 as D (5 bases). V was shortened by 0 bases and J by 8 bases, with 14 bases between the two germline ends. Germline CDR1 reads LGHNA; CDR2 reads YSLEER. This CDR3 is built from 15 residues. DNA for the CDR3: TGCGCCAGCAGCCAAGAGGGCCCAGGGATCGATGAGCAGTTCTTC. It specifies CASSQEGPGIDEQFF.

The chain couples TRBV6-1 to TRBJ1-1, with no clear D. The CDR3 length is 13 residues. Looked up from germline, CDR1 is MNHNS and CDR2 is SASEGT. The V end lost 8 bases, the J end lost 0 bases, and 10 bases lay between the germline ends. CDR3 DNA sequence: TGTGCCAGCCGGGATGCAGTGAACACTGAAGCTTTCTTT. Encoded protein: CASRDAVNTEAFF.

This rearrangement joins TRBV30 to TRBJ2-5; TRBD2 matches at 9 bases. CDR3 length: 13 amino acids. Germline CDR1 and CDR2: GTSNPN and SVGIG (reference sequence). V shed 5 bases, J shed 11 bases, and the junction held 12 bases outside the gene matches. DNA for the CDR3: TGTGCCTGGTCCGCCGGGACTAGCAAAGGGCAGTACTTC. Residues: CAWSAGTSKGQYF.

The rearrangement joins TRBV7-8 to TRBJ2-5; 7 bases line up with TRBD1. There are 13 residues in the CDR3. Germline CDR1 and CDR2: SGHVS and FQNEAQ. V was pared by 5 bases and J by 5 bases, with 5 bases of the junction left unmatched. The CDR3 coding sequence is TGTGCCAGCAGCCAGACAGGGCCCGAGACCCAGTACTTC. This translates into CASSQTGPETQYF.

The chain carries TRBV19 and TRBJ1-2, with TRBD1 identical over 7 bases. This CDR3 is built from 11 residues. Germline values: CDR1 LNHDA, CDR2 SQIVND (reference sequence). Trimming removed 8 bases from V and 4 bases from J; junction bases left unmatched: 1. The CDR3 protein is CASGTAYGYTF. DNA of the CDR3: TGTGCCAGTGGGACAGCCTATGGCTACACCTTC.

The CDR3 sequence: CASSEDRTRGTEAFF. The DNA for the CDR3 is TGTGCCAGCAGTGAGGACAGGACCCGGGGCACTGAAGCTTTCTTT. The chain combines TRBV6-1 with TRBJ1-1, with 7 bases aligning to TRBD1. Trimming at V came to 3 bases and at J to 4 bases, leaving 8 bases not matched to a gene. There are 15 residues in the CDR3. Looked up from germline, CDR1 is MNHNS and CDR2 is SASEGT.